This TCR beta chain appears in the sequencing data of a study of T cells after yellow fever vaccination. Study details: Some fractions had low cell numbers, and these were prepared with SMART-Seq v4 Ultra Low Input. Findings and caveats of the study: Contaminants from the bulk population, in the form of abundant clonotypes, could be found in FACS-sorted repertoires. On re-exposure, the response was weaker but peaked faster, at day 5 versus 15.

Notes on this clonotype: Antigen unknown.

TCRdb used MiXCR to reprocess the 5' RACE reads, holding one entry per CDR3 protein. The table records 250,000 to 350,000 distinct CDR3 sequences, roughly 9% of them present only once. This CDR3 has 15 residues. Trimming took 3 bases from V and 0 from J, leaving 11 bases between them. Per the germline V gene, CDR1 is KGHSH and CDR2 is LQKENI. This rearrangement joins TRBV18 to TRBJ2-5; D gene unclear. Sequenced material: CD4+ T cells sorted from PBMCs, taken 5 days after the yellow fever booster vaccination. The sequence was obtained from a young man who received the YFV17D yellow fever vaccine. Here the CDR3 DNA reads TGTGCCAGCTCACCCTGGCAGAACAACCAAGAGACCCAGTACTTC. Translated, it gives CASSPWQNNQETQYF.